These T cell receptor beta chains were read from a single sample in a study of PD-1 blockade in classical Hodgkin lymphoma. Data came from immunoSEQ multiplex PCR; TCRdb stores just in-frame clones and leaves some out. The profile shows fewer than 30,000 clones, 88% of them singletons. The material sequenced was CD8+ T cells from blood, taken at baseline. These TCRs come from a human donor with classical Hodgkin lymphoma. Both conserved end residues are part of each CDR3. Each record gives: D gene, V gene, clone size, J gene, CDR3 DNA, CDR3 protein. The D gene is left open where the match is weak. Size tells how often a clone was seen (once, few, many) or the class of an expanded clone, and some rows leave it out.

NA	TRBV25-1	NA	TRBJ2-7	TGTGCCAGCAGTCTGTTCCCGGACGAGCAGTACTTC	CASSLFPDEQYF
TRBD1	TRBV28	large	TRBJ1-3	TGTGCCAGCAGTAGGGGACAGGGTTTTTCTGGAAACACCATATATTTT	CASSRGQGFSGNTIYF
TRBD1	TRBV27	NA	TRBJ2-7	TGTGCCAGCAGTCCCGGGACAGGGAACGAGCAGTACTTC	CASSPGTGNEQYF
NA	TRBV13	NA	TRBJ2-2	TGTGCCAGCAGCTTAGGGTGGGGGCTCTCCGGGGAGCTGTTTTTT	CASSLGWGLSGELFF
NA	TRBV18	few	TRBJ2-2	TGTGCCAGCTCACTTTCCACCACCGGGGAGCTGTTTTTT	CASSLSTTGELFF
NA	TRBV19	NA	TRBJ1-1	TGTGCCAGTAGTGGCCGGGGCCAGGATGGCACTGAAGCTTTCTTT	CASSGRGQDGTEAFF
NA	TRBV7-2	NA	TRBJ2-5	TGTGCCAGCAGCTTAGGCAGGGGGAGGATGGAGACCCAGTACTTC	CASSLGRGRMETQYF
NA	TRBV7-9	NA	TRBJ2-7	TGTGCCAGCAGCTTAGGTCAGGGGCTCGGCGAGCAGTACTTC	CASSLGQGLGEQYF
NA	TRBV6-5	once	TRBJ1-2	TGTGCCAGCAGGAACCCTGGGGGCGGCTACACCTTC	CASRNPGGGYTF
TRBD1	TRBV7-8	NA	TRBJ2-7	TGTGCCAGCACCGGACAGGGGATAATGGTGCAGTACTTC	CASTGQGIMVQYF
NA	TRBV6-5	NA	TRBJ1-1	TGTGCCAGCAGTTACGGATTGGGGAACACTGAAGCTTTCTTT	CASSYGLGNTEAFF
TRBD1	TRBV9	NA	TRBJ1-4	TGTGCCAGCAGCGAAACAGGGGCAACTAATGAAAAACTGTTTTTT	CASSETGATNEKLFF
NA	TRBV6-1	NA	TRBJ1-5	TGTGCCAGCAGTGAAGCCTGGCTCACGAAACCTAATCAGCCCCAGCATTTT	CASSEAWLTKPNQPQHF
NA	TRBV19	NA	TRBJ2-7	TGTGCCAGTAGTTTCACAGGCCGCGAGCAGTACTTC	CASSFTGREQYF
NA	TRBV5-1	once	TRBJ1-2	TGCGCCAGCAGCTTGAACTCCCCGACACCCAACTATGGCTACACCTTC	CASSLNSPTPNYGYTF
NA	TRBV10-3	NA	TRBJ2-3	TGTGCCATCAGGGGCAGAACCACAGATACGCAGTATTTT	CAIRGRTTDTQYF
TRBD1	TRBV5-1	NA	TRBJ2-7	TGCGCCAGCAGCTTGGTGGGGACAGGGGCGTCCTACGAGCAGTACTTC	CASSLVGTGASYEQYF
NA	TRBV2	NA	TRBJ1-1	TGTGCCAGCAGAGCAGGGTTCGCCGAAGCTTTCTTT	CASRAGFAEAFF
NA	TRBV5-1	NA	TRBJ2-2	TGCGCCAGCAGCTCCGGACCCACCGGGGAGCTGTTTTTT	CASSSGPTGELFF
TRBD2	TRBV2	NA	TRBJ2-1	TGTGCCAGCAGTGGAGGACTAGCGGCCTACAATGAGCAGTTCTTC	CASSGGLAAYNEQFF
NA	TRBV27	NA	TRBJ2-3	TGTGCCAGCAGTCCCCAGGGGCGAAGCACAGATACGCAGTATTTT	CASSPQGRSTDTQYF
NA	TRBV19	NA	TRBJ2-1	TGTGCCAGTAGTGATGGATTGTCGAATGAGCAGTTCTTC	CASSDGLSNEQFF
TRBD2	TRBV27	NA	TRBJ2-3	TGTGCCAGCAGTTGGACTAGCGCCGATACGCAGTATTTT	CASSWTSADTQYF
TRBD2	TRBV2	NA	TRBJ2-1	TGTGCCAGCAGTGTGCTGCCCTCACTAGCGGGAGTACAAAATGAGCAGTTCTTC	CASSVLPSLAGVQNEQFF
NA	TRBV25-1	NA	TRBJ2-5	TGTGCCAGCAGTGGAGAGACCCAGTACTTC	CASSGETQYF
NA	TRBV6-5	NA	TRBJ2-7	TGTGCCAGCAGTTACCAAAGCGGGACACTCTACGAGCAGTACTTC	CASSYQSGTLYEQYF